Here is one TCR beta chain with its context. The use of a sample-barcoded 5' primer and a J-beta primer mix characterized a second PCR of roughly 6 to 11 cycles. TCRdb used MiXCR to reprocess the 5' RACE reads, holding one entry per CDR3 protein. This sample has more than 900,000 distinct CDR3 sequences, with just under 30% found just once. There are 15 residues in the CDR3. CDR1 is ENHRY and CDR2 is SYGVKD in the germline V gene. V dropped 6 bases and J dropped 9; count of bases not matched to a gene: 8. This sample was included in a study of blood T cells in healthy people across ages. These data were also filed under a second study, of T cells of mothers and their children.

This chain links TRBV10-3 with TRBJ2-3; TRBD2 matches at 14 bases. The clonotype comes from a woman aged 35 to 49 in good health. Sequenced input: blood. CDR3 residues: CAISDGTSGRKTQYF. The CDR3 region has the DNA TGTGCCATCAGCGACGGGACTAGCGGGAGAAAGACGCAGTATTTT.